A single TCR beta chain is shown here with its context. CDR1 is SGDLS and CDR2 is YYNGEE in the germline V gene. The CDR3 totals 15 residues. V was cut by 7 bases and J by 2 bases, with 15 bases left in between. The data belong to a study of blood T cell repertoires in COVID-19. Authors' methods: Estimates of nucleated cell counts were drawn from the amplification of reference gene primers. Clones were read by immunoSEQ multiplex PCR, and TCRdb kept only the in-frame ones, dropping some. That table gives V, J and clone size, and the DNA gave D and trimming. The table lists 250,000 to 300,000 clones, approximately 90% of them singletons.

The sequencing sample was made of peripheral blood. This sequence was found in a woman between 50 and 59 years old who had recovered from COVID-19. This chain links TRBV9 with TRBJ2-2, with a possible D match to TRBD1 (6 bases). The CDR3 protein is CASSKGTINTGELFF. The CDR3 DNA sequence: TGTGCCAGCTCAAAAGGGACAATCAACACCGGGGAGCTGTTTTTT.